This T cell receptor beta chain was sequenced for a study of blood T cell repertoires in COVID-19. Study context: The origin of the acute and convalescent COVID-19 samples was the United States, Italy and Spain. The analysed material was cDNA or gDNA that came from T cells, B-cell-depleted T cells, or PBMCs.

V was cut by 8 bases and J by 3 bases, with 14 bases left in between. Germline V gene data show CDR1 as MNHEY and CDR2 as SVGAGI. CDR3 length: 13 amino acids. Authors' processing steps: Reference gene primer amplification gave estimated nucleated cell counts. Sequenced by immunoSEQ multiplex PCR; TCRdb stores in-frame clones only, minus some. V, J and clone size reflect that table, while D and trimming were determined from the DNA. Seen here are 45,000 or so clones, 70% to 85% observed once, and the top ten hold 14%. The sequencing sample was made of peripheral blood. This rearrangement joins TRBV6-5 to TRBJ2-7; unclear D gene. The sequence came from a human donor in a cohort sampled during active COVID-19. This CDR3 reads CASGQQLLYEQYF. CDR3 coding DNA: TGTGCCAGCGGCCAACAACTACTCTACGAGCAGTACTTC.